Listed below are T cell receptor beta chains from one sample, sequenced in a study of blood T cell repertoires in COVID-19. Here immunoSEQ multiplex PCR was the method, and the copy in TCRdb shows in-frame clones only, minus some. The top ten hold about 0.77% of the sample, which has 180,000 or so clones, 89% seen once. Sequencing was performed on PBMCs or T cells enriched from blood (not recorded which). Receptors were obtained from a woman in her late teens or twenties who had recovered from COVID-19. Both conserved end residues are part of each CDR3. The D gene is left open where the match is weak. Size is stated for part of the rows, as once, few or many counts, or as a class when the clone is expanded.

V	J	length	D	size	DNA	CDR3
TRBV5-1	TRBJ2-1	14	TRBD2	NA	TGCGCCAGCAGCGGTGGCGGGAGTTCAGATGAGCAGTTCTTC	CASSGGGSSDEQFF
TRBV7-3	TRBJ1-1	11	NA	NA	TGTGCCAGGGACACGGATTTCCAAGCTTTCTTT	CARDTDFQAFF
TRBV7-7	TRBJ2-7	15	TRBD1	NA	TGTGCTAGCAGCTTACGCAGGGGGAGCTCCTACGAGCAGTACTTC	CASSLRRGSSYEQYF
TRBV27	TRBJ1-1	13	NA	NA	TGTGCCAGCAGTTTCGGGGGTCGTACTGAAGCTTTCTTT	CASSFGGRTEAFF
TRBV6-5	TRBJ2-1	13	TRBD2	few	TGTGCCAGCTCGGGACTAGCGGATTCGAAAGGGTTCTTC	CASSGLADSKGFF
TRBV30	TRBJ1-2	15	NA	NA	TGTGCCTGGAAGGCCCACCTACACAGTTACTATGGCTACACCTTC	CAWKAHLHSYYGYTF
TRBV7-9	TRBJ2-7	17	TRBD2	NA	TGTGCCAGCAGCCGATGGACTAGCGGATCGGGTGGTTACGAGCAGTACTTC	CASSRWTSGSGGYEQYF
TRBV19	TRBJ1-4	16	TRBD1	NA	TGTGCCAGTACCACCGACGGGACAGGGGGCGAGGAAAAACTGTTTTTT	CASTTDGTGGEEKLFF
TRBV27	TRBJ2-3	14	NA	NA	TGTGCCAGCAGTTTAAAGTTCTACACAGATACGCAGTATTTT	CASSLKFYTDTQYF
TRBV28	TRBJ1-1	15	TRBD1	NA	TGTGCCAGCAGAGCTGGGGACAGGGATTCTGCTGAAGCTTTCTTT	CASRAGDRDSAEAFF
TRBV10-3	TRBJ1-1	17	TRBD1	NA	TGTGCCATCAGCGAAGGGGAAGGTCAGGGGGGGAACACTGAAGCTTTCTTT	CAISEGEGQGGNTEAFF
TRBV5-4	TRBJ2-7	15	NA	NA	TGTGCCAGCAGCTTGAAAACGGGGATATCCTACGAGCAGTACTTC	CASSLKTGISYEQYF
TRBV28	TRBJ1-1	14	TRBD1	few	TGTGCCAGCAGTCAACGGACAGGGAGGACTGAAGCTTTCTTT	CASSQRTGRTEAFF
TRBV9	TRBJ2-3	16	TRBD2	NA	TGTGCCAGCAGCGCCGGGACTAGCGGGAGAATCTCTACGCAGTATTTT	CASSAGTSGRISTQYF
TRBV28	TRBJ2-7	14	TRBD1	NA	TGTGCCAGCAGTCCGGGACAGGCCTCCTACGAGCAGTACTTC	CASSPGQASYEQYF
TRBV18	TRBJ1-2	13	TRBD1	NA	TGTGCCAGCTCACAGACAGGGGGAGATGGCTACACCTTC	CASSQTGGDGYTF
TRBV5-4	TRBJ2-3	16	TRBD2	NA	TGTGCCAGCAGTTTTCTAGCGGGATCGCTCACAGATACGCAGTATTTT	CASSFLAGSLTDTQYF
TRBV4-2	TRBJ1-2	17	NA	NA	TGTGCCAGCAGCCAAGATCTGTCCGGGGTGACGAACTATGGCTACACCTTC	CASSQDLSGVTNYGYTF
TRBV2	TRBJ2-1	13	TRBD2	NA	TGTGCCAGCATCAGGGAGCGGGGGGAAAACCAGTTCTTC	CASIRERGENQFF
TRBV6-5	TRBJ1-1	12	NA	NA	TGTGCCAGCGGCCCTTTGAACACTGAAGCTTTCTTT	CASGPLNTEAFF
TRBV3-1/TRBV3-2	TRBJ2-3	13	NA	NA	TGTGCCAGCAGCTTAAGACTTAGGGATACGCAGTATTTT	CASSLRLRDTQYF
TRBV10-3	TRBJ2-1	12	NA	NA	TGTGCCATCAGTGAGCGGAGCGGTGAGCAGTTCTTC	CAISERSGEQFF
TRBV4-1	TRBJ2-5	14	NA	NA	TGCGCCAGCAGCCAAGGGCGAGGCGGAGAGACCCAGTACTTC	CASSQGRGGETQYF
TRBV3-1/TRBV3-2	TRBJ2-3	16	NA	once	TGTGCCAGCAGCCGAGGGACTGCCTATAGCACAGATACGCAGTATTTT	CASSRGTAYSTDTQYF
TRBV30	TRBJ2-3	14	TRBD1	NA	TGTGCCTGGAGGCAGGGGGCCAGCACAGATACGCAGTATTTT	CAWRQGASTDTQYF
TRBV27	TRBJ2-2	16	NA	NA	TGTGCCAGCAGCCCATCACCGAGCGGGTGGGCCGGGGAGCTGTTTTTT	CASSPSPSGWAGELFF
TRBV7-8	TRBJ2-2	15	TRBD1	once	TGTGCCAGCAGGCCGGGACAGGTGAACACCGGGGAGCTGTTTTTT	CASRPGQVNTGELFF
TRBV28	TRBJ2-4	16	TRBD2	NA	TGTGCCAGCAGAGAGCTAGCGGGGGAGATGGGGGACATTCAGTACTTC	CASRELAGEMGDIQYF
TRBV6-2/TRBV6-3	TRBJ1-5	13	NA	NA	TGTGCCAGCACCCCCGGGGGTAATCAGCCCCAGCATTTT	CASTPGGNQPQHF
TRBV6-4	TRBJ2-3	15	NA	NA	TGTGCCAGCAGCATAGAGGGGGGGAACACAGATACGCAGTATTTT	CASSIEGGNTDTQYF
TRBV28	TRBJ1-4	11	NA	NA	TGTGCCAGCTCCCCGGGGGGGCGGCTGTTTTTT	CASSPGGRLFF
TRBV6-2/TRBV6-3	TRBJ2-7	14	NA	NA	TGTGCCAGCAGCTCTCGACTCCGGACCTACGAGCAGTACTTC	CASSSRLRTYEQYF
TRBV6-5	TRBJ2-5	15	TRBD1	NA	TGTGCCAGCAGTTATCAGGGGGCGACGGCAGAGACCCAGTACTTC	CASSYQGATAETQYF
TRBV5-1	TRBJ2-5	16	NA	NA	TGCGCCAGCAGCTGGGGGCACGGGATACAAGGAGAGACCCAGTACTTC	CASSWGHGIQGETQYF
TRBV15	TRBJ1-1	18	TRBD1	NA	TGTGCCACCAGCAGAGATGCTCCGGGACAGGGCTCGAACACTGAAGCTTTCTTT	CATSRDAPGQGSNTEAFF
TRBV30	TRBJ2-7	12	TRBD2	NA	TGTGCCCTGAGCGGGAGTTTCAACGAGCAGTACTTC	CALSGSFNEQYF
TRBV5-4	TRBJ2-1	16	NA	NA	TGTGCCAGCACCGACCACACTAAGGCTTTCTACAATGAGCAGTTCTTC	CASTDHTKAFYNEQFF
TRBV27	TRBJ1-5	15	TRBD1	NA	TGTGCCAGCGGACAGGGGGGGGGAAGCAATCAGCCCCAGCATTTT	CASGQGGGSNQPQHF
TRBV10-3	TRBJ1-1	14	TRBD1	few	TGTGCCATCAGACGACAGGGATCCTGGTCTGAAGCTTTCTTT	CAIRRQGSWSEAFF
TRBV29-1	TRBJ2-1	15	TRBD1	NA	TGCAGCGTGGCCGGGACAGGGAGCTCCTACAATGAGCAGTTCTTC	CSVAGTGSSYNEQFF